Listed below are T cell receptor beta chains from one sample, sequenced in a study of CD8 T cells in ankylosing spondylitis. TCRdb processed the 5' RACE reads anew with MiXCR; each CDR3 protein has one entry. Here the sample spans around 770,000 distinct CDR3 sequences, 10% to 15% being singletons. The sample taken for sequencing was blood, either unsorted or a sorted T cell fraction (not recorded which). These receptors were taken from a male donor with ankylosing spondylitis. Each CDR3 is given with its conserved first and last residue. A D gene is named only where the DNA matches it firmly. Only some rows state a clone size, as once, few, many or a class for expanded clones.

clone_size: few
v_call: TRBV27
j_call: TRBJ2-7
d_call: NA
cdr3_aa: CASSLDRSRFYEQYF
cdr3_nt: TGTGCCAGCAGCCTCGACAGGTCCCGCTTCTACGAGCAGTACTTC

clone_size: few
v_call: TRBV6-2/TRBV6-3
j_call: TRBJ2-1
d_call: NA
cdr3_aa: CASSYRVGRNEQFF
cdr3_nt: TGTGCCAGCAGTTACAGAGTGGGTCGGAATGAGCAGTTCTTC

clone_size: many
v_call: TRBV12-3/TRBV12-4
j_call: TRBJ2-2
d_call: NA
cdr3_aa: CASSSGYSLTGELFF
cdr3_nt: TGTGCCAGCAGTTCCGGCTACAGCTTAACCGGGGAGCTGTTTTTT

clone_size: many
v_call: TRBV6-1
j_call: TRBJ1-1
d_call: NA
cdr3_aa: CASNRRRNTEAFF
cdr3_nt: TGTGCCAGCAATAGACGCCGGAACACTGAAGCTTTCTTT

clone_size: many
v_call: TRBV6-1
j_call: TRBJ2-1
d_call: NA
cdr3_aa: CASGKRIRSGEQFF
cdr3_nt: TGTGCCAGCGGTAAAAGGATAAGGTCGGGTGAGCAGTTCTTC

clone_size: many
v_call: TRBV24-1
j_call: TRBJ2-1
d_call: NA
cdr3_aa: CATSGAASGEQFF
cdr3_nt: TGTGCCACCAGTGGGGCAGCCTCGGGTGAGCAGTTCTTC

clone_size: NA
v_call: TRBV5-6
j_call: TRBJ2-5
d_call: NA
cdr3_aa: CASGTDGTPEKTQYF
cdr3_nt: TGTGCCAGCGGCACGGACGGAACGCCAGAGAAGACCCAGTACTTC

clone_size: NA
v_call: TRBV4-2
j_call: TRBJ2-3
d_call: NA
cdr3_aa: CASSQGERTSTDTQYF
cdr3_nt: TGTGCCAGCAGCCAAGGGGAGCGGACTAGCACAGATACGCAGTATTTT

clone_size: many
v_call: TRBV5-6
j_call: TRBJ2-5
d_call: TRBD1
cdr3_aa: CASSFDRGRETQYF
cdr3_nt: TGTGCCAGCAGCTTCGACAGGGGGCGAGAGACCCAGTACTTC

clone_size: many
v_call: TRBV5-1
j_call: TRBJ1-2
d_call: NA
cdr3_aa: CASSLISLTSGGYTF
cdr3_nt: TGCGCCAGCAGCTTGATCTCGTTGACCAGCGGTGGCTACACCTTC

clone_size: many
v_call: TRBV6-2/TRBV6-3
j_call: TRBJ1-5
d_call: NA
cdr3_aa: CASSYGLAPYSNQPQHF
cdr3_nt: TGTGCCAGCAGTTACGGTCTGGCACCCTATAGCAATCAGCCCCAGCATTTT

clone_size: many
v_call: TRBV29-1
j_call: TRBJ2-5
d_call: TRBD1
cdr3_aa: CSVDAGGARETQYF
cdr3_nt: TGCAGCGTTGACGCAGGGGGCGCGAGGGAGACCCAGTACTTC

clone_size: few
v_call: TRBV20-1
j_call: TRBJ1-5
d_call: NA
cdr3_aa: CSARDGGGGSDNQPQHF
cdr3_nt: TGCAGTGCTAGAGACGGTGGTGGGGGATCGGACAATCAGCCCCAGCATTTT

clone_size: few
v_call: TRBV14
j_call: TRBJ2-5
d_call: TRBD2
cdr3_aa: CASSQDLNGRALETQYF
cdr3_nt: TGTGCCAGCAGCCAAGATCTGAACGGGAGGGCCTTGGAGACCCAGTACTTC

clone_size: NA
v_call: TRBV6-5
j_call: TRBJ1-6
d_call: TRBD1
cdr3_aa: CASSNRGWESPLHF
cdr3_nt: TGTGCCAGCAGTAACAGGGGGTGGGAATCACCCCTCCACTTT

clone_size: NA
v_call: TRBV20-1
j_call: TRBJ2-3
d_call: NA
cdr3_aa: CSAPQGGGLDTQYF
cdr3_nt: TGCAGTGCCCCACAGGGGGGGGGTCTAGATACGCAGTATTTT

clone_size: few
v_call: TRBV12-3/TRBV12-4
j_call: TRBJ1-6
d_call: TRBD1
cdr3_aa: CASSPRGTGGSYNSPLHF
cdr3_nt: TGTGCCAGCAGTCCCCGCGGGACAGGGGGCTCCTATAATTCACCCCTCCACTTT

clone_size: NA
v_call: TRBV19
j_call: TRBJ1-1
d_call: TRBD1
cdr3_aa: CASRTGYPTEAFF
cdr3_nt: TGTGCCAGTCGGACAGGCTACCCCACTGAAGCTTTCTTT

clone_size: few
v_call: TRBV9
j_call: TRBJ2-3
d_call: NA
cdr3_aa: CASSVAGADTQYF
cdr3_nt: TGTGCCAGCAGCGTAGCCGGGGCAGATACGCAGTATTTT

clone_size: few
v_call: TRBV12-3/TRBV12-4
j_call: TRBJ1-4
d_call: NA
cdr3_aa: CASSFRARDEKLFF
cdr3_nt: TGTGCCAGCAGTTTTCGGGCAAGGGATGAAAAACTGTTTTTT

clone_size: few
v_call: TRBV20-1
j_call: TRBJ2-3
d_call: NA
cdr3_aa: CSAPPGGTDTQYF
cdr3_nt: TGCAGTGCCCCGCCGGGGGGCACAGATACGCAGTATTTT

clone_size: few
v_call: TRBV3-1
j_call: TRBJ1-2
d_call: NA
cdr3_aa: CASSQDWGSGYTF
cdr3_nt: TGTGCCAGCAGCCAAGATTGGGGGTCTGGCTACACCTTC